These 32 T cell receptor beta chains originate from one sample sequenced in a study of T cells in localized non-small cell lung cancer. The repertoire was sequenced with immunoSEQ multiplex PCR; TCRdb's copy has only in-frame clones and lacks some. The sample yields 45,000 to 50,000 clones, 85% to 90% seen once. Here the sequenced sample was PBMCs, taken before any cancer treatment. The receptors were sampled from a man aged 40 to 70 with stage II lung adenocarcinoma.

CDR3 in DNA: TGTGCCAGTAGTATAGATGACAGCCCTTACAATGAGCAGTTCTTC. Its translation is CASSIDDSPYNEQFF. The chain joins TRBV19 to TRBJ2-1, with D possibly matching TRBD1 (5 bases). The CDR3 spans 15 residues. The germline V gene encodes CDR1 LNHDA and CDR2 SQIVND (reference sequence). Between the trimmed V and J ends, which lost 0 bases and 4 bases, there was a span of 10 bases.

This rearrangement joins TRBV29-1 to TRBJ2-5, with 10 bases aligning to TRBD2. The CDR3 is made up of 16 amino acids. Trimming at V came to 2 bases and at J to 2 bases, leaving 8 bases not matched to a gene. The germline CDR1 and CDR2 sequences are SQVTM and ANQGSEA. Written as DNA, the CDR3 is TGCAGCGTTGAAACCGGGACTAGCGCCGCTCAAGAGACCCAGTACTTC. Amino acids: CSVETGTSAAQETQYF.

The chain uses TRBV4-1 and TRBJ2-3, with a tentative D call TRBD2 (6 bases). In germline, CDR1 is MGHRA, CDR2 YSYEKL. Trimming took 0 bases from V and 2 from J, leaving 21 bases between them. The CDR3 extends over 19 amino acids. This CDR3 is CASSQDFGNTSPATDTQYF. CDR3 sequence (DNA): TGCGCCAGCAGCCAAGATTTCGGGAATACTAGCCCCGCCACAGATACGCAGTATTTT.

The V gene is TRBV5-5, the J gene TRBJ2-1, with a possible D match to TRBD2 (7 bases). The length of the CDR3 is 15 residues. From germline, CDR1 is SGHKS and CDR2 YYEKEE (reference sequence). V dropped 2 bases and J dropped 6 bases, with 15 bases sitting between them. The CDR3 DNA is TGTGCCAGCAGCTTTGGGGCGGGGGCTAGCAATGAGCAGTTCTTC. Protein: CASSFGAGASNEQFF.

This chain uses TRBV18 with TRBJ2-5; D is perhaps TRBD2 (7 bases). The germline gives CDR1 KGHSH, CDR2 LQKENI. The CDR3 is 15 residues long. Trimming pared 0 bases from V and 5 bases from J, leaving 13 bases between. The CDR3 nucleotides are TGTGCCAGCTCACCACCCGGGGGGCGGGCTGAGACCCAGTACTTC. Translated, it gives CASSPPGGRAETQYF.

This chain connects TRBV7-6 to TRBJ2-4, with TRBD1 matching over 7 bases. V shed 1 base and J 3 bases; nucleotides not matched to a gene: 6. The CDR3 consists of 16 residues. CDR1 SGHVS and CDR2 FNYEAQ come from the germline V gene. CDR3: CASSLGDRGVKNIQYF. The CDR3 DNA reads TGTGCCAGCAGCTTAGGGGACAGAGGGGTCAAAAACATTCAGTACTTC.

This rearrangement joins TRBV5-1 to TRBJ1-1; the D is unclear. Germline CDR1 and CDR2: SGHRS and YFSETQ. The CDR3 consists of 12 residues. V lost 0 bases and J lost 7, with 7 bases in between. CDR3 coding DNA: TGCGCCAGCAGCTTGGCAGGAGATGAAGCTTTCTTT. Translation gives CASSLAGDEAFF.

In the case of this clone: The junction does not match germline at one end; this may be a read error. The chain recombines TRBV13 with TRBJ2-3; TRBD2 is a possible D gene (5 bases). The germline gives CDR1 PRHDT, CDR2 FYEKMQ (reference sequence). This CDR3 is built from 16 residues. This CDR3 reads CASSLGYGKRTDTQYF. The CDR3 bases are TGTGCCAGCAGCCTAGGCTACGGGAAACGCACAGATACGCAGTATTTT.

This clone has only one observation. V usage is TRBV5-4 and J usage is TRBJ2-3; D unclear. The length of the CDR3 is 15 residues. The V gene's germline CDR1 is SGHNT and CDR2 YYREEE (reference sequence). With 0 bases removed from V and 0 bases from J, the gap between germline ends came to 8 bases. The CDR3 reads CASSLVSRSTDTQYF. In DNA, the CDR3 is TGTGCCAGCAGCTTGGTTAGCCGGAGCACAGATACGCAGTATTTT.

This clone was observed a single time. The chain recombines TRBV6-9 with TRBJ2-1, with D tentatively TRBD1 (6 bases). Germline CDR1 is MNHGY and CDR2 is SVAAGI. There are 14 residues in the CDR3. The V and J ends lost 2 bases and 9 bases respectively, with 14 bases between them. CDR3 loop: CASSYRQGSTEQFF. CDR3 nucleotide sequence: TGTGCCAGCAGTTATCGGCAGGGGAGTACTGAGCAGTTCTTC.

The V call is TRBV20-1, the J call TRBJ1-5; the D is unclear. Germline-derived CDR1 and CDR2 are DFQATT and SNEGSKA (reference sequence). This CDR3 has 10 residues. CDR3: CRPEPQAQHF. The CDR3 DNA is TGCAGGCCGGAACCCCAGGCCCAGCATTTT.

CDR3 amino acids: CASSEGTGAKSQPQHF. Written as DNA, the CDR3 is TGTGCCAGCAGTGAAGGGACAGGGGCCAAAAGTCAGCCCCAGCATTTT. This chain joins TRBV6-1 and TRBJ1-5; 9 positions agree with TRBD1. The CDR3 contains 16 residues. V trimming: 1 base; J trimming: 6 bases; junction bases outside the gene matches: 7. Germline V gives CDR1 MNHNS, CDR2 SASEGT.

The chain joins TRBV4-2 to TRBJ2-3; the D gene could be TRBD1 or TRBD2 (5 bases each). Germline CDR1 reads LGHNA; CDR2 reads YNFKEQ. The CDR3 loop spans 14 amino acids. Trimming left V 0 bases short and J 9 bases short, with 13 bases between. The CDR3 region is CASSQEAAGSTQYF. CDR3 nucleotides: TGTGCCAGCAGCCAAGAAGCCGCAGGGAGCACGCAGTATTTT.

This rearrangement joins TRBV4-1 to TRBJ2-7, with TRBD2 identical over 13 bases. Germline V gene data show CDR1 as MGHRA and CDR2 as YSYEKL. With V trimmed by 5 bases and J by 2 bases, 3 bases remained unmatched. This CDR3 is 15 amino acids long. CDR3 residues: CASSETSGGAYEQYF. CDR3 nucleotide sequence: TGCGCCAGCAGCGAAACTAGCGGGGGGGCCTACGAGCAGTACTTC.

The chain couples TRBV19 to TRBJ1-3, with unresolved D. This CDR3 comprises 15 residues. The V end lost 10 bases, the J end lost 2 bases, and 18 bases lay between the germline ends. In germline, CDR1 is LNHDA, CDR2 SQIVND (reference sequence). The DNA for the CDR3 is TGTGCCACTTTGCCGGGCCATCTCACTGGAAACACCATATATTTT. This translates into CATLPGHLTGNTIYF. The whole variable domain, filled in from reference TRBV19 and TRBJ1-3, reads DGGITQSPKYLFRKEGQNVTLSCEQNLNHDAMYWYRQDPGQGLRLIYYSQIVNDFQKGDIAEGYSVSREKKESFPLTVTSAQKNPTAFYLCATLPGHLTGNTIYFGEGSWLTVV.

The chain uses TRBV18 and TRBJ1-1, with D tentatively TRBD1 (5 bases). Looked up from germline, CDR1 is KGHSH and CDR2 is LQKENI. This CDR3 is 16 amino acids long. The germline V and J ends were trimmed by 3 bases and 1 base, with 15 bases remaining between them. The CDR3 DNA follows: TGTGCCAGCTCACCTACAGGAGGTCGGGGGAACACTGAAGCTTTCTTT. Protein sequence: CASSPTGGRGNTEAFF.

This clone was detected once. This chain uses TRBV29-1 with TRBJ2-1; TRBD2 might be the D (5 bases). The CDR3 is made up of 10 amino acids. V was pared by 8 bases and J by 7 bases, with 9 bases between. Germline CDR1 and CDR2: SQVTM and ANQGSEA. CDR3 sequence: CSTRDNEQFF. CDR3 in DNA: TGCAGCACCCGGGATAATGAGCAGTTCTTC.

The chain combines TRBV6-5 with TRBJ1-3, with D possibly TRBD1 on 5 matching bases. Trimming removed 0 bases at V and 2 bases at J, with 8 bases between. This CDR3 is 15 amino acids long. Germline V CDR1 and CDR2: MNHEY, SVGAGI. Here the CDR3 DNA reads TGTGCCAGCAGTTACTCGAGGGACCCTGGAAACACCATATATTTT. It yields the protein CASSYSRDPGNTIYF.

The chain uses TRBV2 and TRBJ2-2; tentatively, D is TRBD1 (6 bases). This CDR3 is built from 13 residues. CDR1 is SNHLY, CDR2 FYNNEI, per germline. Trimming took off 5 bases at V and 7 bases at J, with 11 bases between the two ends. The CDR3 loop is CASSPNRDGELFF. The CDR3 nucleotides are TGTGCCAGCAGTCCCAACAGGGACGGGGAGCTGTTTTTT.

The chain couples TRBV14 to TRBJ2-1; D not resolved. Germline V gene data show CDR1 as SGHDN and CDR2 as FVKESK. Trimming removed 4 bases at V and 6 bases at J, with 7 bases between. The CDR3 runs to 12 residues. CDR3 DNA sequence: TGTGCCAGCAGCCTCAGTTTCAATGAGCAGTTCTTC. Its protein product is CASSLSFNEQFF.

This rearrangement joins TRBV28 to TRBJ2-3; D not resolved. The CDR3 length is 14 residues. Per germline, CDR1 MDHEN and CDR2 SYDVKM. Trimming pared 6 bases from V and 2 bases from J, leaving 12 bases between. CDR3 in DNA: TGTGCCAGCAGCCCGGTGCCTTACACAGATACGCAGTATTTT. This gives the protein CASSPVPYTDTQYF.

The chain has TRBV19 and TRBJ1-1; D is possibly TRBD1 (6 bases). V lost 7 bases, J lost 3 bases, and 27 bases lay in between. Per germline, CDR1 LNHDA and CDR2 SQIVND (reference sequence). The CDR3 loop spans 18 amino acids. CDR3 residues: CASTLRSTGFFSHTEAFF. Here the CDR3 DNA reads TGTGCCAGTACTTTACGGTCCACAGGGTTTTTTTCGCACACTGAAGCTTTCTTT.

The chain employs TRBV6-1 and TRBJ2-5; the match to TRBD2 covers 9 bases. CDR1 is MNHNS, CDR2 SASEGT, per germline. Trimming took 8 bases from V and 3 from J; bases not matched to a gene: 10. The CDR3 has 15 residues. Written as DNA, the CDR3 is TGTGCCAGCCTAAGTTGGGCGGGGGGGGAAGAGACCCAGTACTTC. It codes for CASLSWAGGEETQYF.

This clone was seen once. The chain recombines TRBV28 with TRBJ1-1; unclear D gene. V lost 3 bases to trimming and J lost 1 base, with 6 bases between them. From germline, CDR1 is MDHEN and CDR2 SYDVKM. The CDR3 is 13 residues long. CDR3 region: CASSFTENTEAFF. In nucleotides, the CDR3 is TGTGCCAGCAGTTTCACCGAGAACACTGAAGCTTTCTTT.

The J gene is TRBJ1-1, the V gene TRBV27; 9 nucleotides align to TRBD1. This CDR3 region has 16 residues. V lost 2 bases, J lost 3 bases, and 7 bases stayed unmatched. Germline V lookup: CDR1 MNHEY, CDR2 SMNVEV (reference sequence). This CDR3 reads CASSLKGDRAHTEAFF. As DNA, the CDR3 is TGTGCCAGCAGTTTAAAGGGGGACAGGGCCCACACTGAAGCTTTCTTT.

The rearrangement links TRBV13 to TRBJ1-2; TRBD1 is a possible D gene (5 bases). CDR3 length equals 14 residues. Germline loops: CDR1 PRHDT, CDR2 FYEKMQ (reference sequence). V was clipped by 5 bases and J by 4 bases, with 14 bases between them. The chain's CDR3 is CASSPGTDVYGYTF. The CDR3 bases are TGTGCCAGCAGCCCCGGGACTGACGTCTATGGCTACACCTTC.

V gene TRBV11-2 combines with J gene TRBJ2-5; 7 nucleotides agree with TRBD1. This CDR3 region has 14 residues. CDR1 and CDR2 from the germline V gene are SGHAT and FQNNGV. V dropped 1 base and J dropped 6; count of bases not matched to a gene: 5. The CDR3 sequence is CASSLARQGKTQYF. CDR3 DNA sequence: TGTGCCAGCAGCTTAGCCCGACAGGGAAAGACCCAGTACTTC.

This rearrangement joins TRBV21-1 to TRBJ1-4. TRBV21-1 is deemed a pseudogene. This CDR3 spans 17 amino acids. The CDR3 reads CASRGPLATMHNEKLFF. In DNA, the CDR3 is TGTGCCAGCAGAGGTCCGCTAGCTACAATGCATAATGAAAAACTGTTTTTT.

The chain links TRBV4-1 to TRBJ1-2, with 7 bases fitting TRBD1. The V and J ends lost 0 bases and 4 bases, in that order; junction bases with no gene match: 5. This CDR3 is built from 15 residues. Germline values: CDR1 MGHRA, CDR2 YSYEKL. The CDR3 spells CASSQERGRGYGYTF. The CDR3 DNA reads TGCGCCAGCAGCCAAGAGAGGGGGCGGGGCTATGGCTACACCTTC.

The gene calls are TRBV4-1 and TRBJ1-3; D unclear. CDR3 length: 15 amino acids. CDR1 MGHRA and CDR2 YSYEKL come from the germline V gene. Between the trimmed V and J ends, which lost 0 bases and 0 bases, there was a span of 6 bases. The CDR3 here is CASSQERVSGNTIYF. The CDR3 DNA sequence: TGCGCCAGCAGCCAAGAGAGGGTCTCTGGAAACACCATATATTTT.

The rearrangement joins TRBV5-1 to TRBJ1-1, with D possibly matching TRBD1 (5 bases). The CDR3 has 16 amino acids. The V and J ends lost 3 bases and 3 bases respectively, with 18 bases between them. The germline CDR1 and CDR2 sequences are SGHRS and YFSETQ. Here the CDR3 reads CASSSPLGRVDTEAFF. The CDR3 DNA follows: TGCGCCAGCAGCTCCCCCCTAGGCAGGGTGGACACTGAAGCTTTCTTT.

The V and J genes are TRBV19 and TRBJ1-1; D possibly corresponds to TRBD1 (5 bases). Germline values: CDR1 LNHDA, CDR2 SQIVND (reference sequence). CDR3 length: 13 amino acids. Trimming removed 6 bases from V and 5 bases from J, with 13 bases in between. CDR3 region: CASSFRGRTEAFF. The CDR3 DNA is TGTGCCAGTAGCTTTAGGGGCAGGACTGAAGCTTTCTTT. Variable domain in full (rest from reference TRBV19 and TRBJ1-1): DGGITQSPKYLFRKEGQNVTLSCEQNLNHDAMYWYRQDPGQGLRLIYYSQIVNDFQKGDIAEGYSVSREKKESFPLTVTSAQKNPTAFYLCASSFRGRTEAFFGQGTRLTVV.